This TCR beta chain was recovered during a study of blood T cell repertoires in COVID-19. Study as a whole: The samples span acute and convalescent COVID-19 from the United States, Italy and Spain. Sources were T cells, B-cell-depleted T cells, or PBMCs; the material itself was cDNA or gDNA.

From germline, CDR1 is MDHEN and CDR2 SYDVKM. The CDR3 has 12 residues. Trimming removed 8 bases from V and 6 bases from J, with 14 bases in between. This clone was detected only once. Per the original methods: Estimates of nucleated cell counts were drawn from the amplification of reference gene primers. Sequenced by immunoSEQ multiplex PCR; TCRdb stores in-frame clones only, minus some. The V and J calls and clone size come from that table; D and trimming were worked out from the DNA. The table includes around 20,000 clones, 82% detected once. The V gene is TRBV28, the J gene TRBJ2-7; maybe TRBD2 (5 bases). Sequencing was done on a sample of peripheral blood. This TCR derives from a human donor in a cohort sampled during active COVID-19. The CDR3 coding sequence is TGTGCCAGCGGCAGCGGCCGGGGCGAGCAGTACTTC. Its translation: CASGSGRGEQYF. The full variable domain, completed using reference TRBV28 and TRBJ2-7, is DVKVTQSSRYLVKRTGEKVFLECVQDMDHENMFWYRQDPGLGLRLIYFSYDVKMKEKGDIPEGYSVSREKKERFSLILESASTNQTSMYLCASGSGRGEQYFGPGTRLTVT.